This T cell receptor (beta chain) was identified during a study of blood T cell repertoires in COVID-19. As for the study in general: Samples taken during acute and convalescent COVID-19 were collected in the United States, Italy and Spain. PBMCs, B-cell-depleted T cells, or T cells provided the cDNA or gDNA that made up the material.

Seattle patients were enrolled while actively infected and followed longitudinally. Assay used: immunoSEQ multiplex PCR; TCRdb lists only in-frame clones, some missing. This sample has 140,000 or so clones; around 79% occur once, and the top ten carry 4% to 5%. Deletions cut 4 bases from V and 8 bases from J, with 15 bases between. The CDR3 runs to 15 residues. Germline V CDR1 and CDR2: SGHDN, FVKESK. The clonotype originates from a woman in her 70s with COVID-19, enrolled during active disease. The chain couples TRBV14 to TRBJ2-6; D is ambiguous. Sequencing was carried out using peripheral blood. In nucleotides, the CDR3 is TGTGCCAGCAGCCTATATACCGGGTCCCCCAACGTCCTGACTTTC. Its protein is CASSLYTGSPNVLTF.